The source of this T cell receptor (beta chain) is a study of CD4+ T cells in melanoma. Study-level findings and limits: In melanoma, neoantigen-specific CD4+ T cells reportedly differed in differentiation state. CD8+ T cell, macrophage and B cell function reportedly correlated with neoantigen-specific CD4+ T cells.

Produced via immunoSEQ multiplex PCR; TCRdb's table is partial and in-frame only. Of around 110,000 clones detected, roughly 90% appear once; the ten largest clones hold roughly 3.5%. The germline V gene encodes CDR1 GTSNPN and CDR2 SVGIG (reference sequence). The CDR3 is 15 amino acids. Trimming left V 1 base short and J 6 bases short, with 18 bases between. Regarding this clone: Its antigen is not identified.

Sequencing was carried out using peripheral blood. The clonotype was recovered from a human donor with melanoma. The V gene is TRBV30, the J gene TRBJ1-1; possible D gene TRBD1, 6 bases. The CDR3 DNA reads TGTGCCTGGAGTGGACCGGAAACAGGGCAGCCTGAAGCTTTCTTT. Protein product: CAWSGPETGQPEAFF.